The rows below give T cell receptor beta chains drawn from one sample of a study of neurological immune-mediated disorders. TCRdb re-derived calls from the 5' RACE reads in MiXCR, one entry per CDR3 protein. The profile shows 18,000 or so distinct CDR3 sequences, 14% of them singletons. The source material was CD4+ T cells from blood. Every receptor here comes from a woman between 55 and 75 years old with HTLV-1-associated myelopathy (HAM/TSP). Each CDR3 is given with its conserved first and last residue. A D gene is named only where the DNA matches it firmly. Not all rows give a size; the values are once, few, many and, for expanded clones, a class.

cdr3_nt cdr3_aa clone_size j_call v_call d_call
TGTGCCAGCAGTTTCCGAACGGGACAGATGAACACTGAAGCTTTCTTT CASSFRTGQMNTEAFF many TRBJ1-1 TRBV5-5 TRBD1
TGTGCCAGCAGTTGGGGTGCAACTAATGAAAAACTGTTTTTT CASSWGATNEKLFF many TRBJ1-4 TRBV11-2 -
TGTGCCAGCAGCCCGGGACAGTTTTATGGCTACACCTTC CASSPGQFYGYTF many TRBJ1-2 TRBV14 TRBD1
TGTGCCAGCAGCTTGGTGTGGAACACTGAAGCTTTCTTT CASSLVWNTEAFF once TRBJ1-1 TRBV5-5 -
TGCAGTGCTAGGACAGATTATAATTCACCCCTCCACTTT CSARTDYNSPLHF many TRBJ1-6 TRBV20-1 -
TGCGCCAGCAGCTTGGGCGGGACAGAATACTCACCCCTCCACTTT CASSLGGTEYSPLHF many TRBJ1-6 TRBV5-1 TRBD1
TGCAGTGCCCTCTTACAGGGGGTCTCCTACAATGAGCAGTTCTTC CSALLQGVSYNEQFF many TRBJ2-1 TRBV20-1 TRBD1
TGTGCCAGCAGTTTTATGGAGGACAATGAGCAGTTCTTC CASSFMEDNEQFF many TRBJ2-1 TRBV12-3/TRBV12-4 -
TGTGCCAGCAGCCAAAGAGGGACTAGCGGGGGAGCAGATACGCAGTATTTT CASSQRGTSGGADTQYF many TRBJ2-3 TRBV4-2 TRBD2
TGTGCCAGCAGCTCCAGGGGGAGGAGCAATCAGCCCCAGCATTTT CASSSRGRSNQPQHF many TRBJ1-5 TRBV7-2 TRBD1
TGCAGTGCTATCCTTCAGGGGAGGACAGATACGCAGTATTTT CSAILQGRTDTQYF medium-sized TRBJ2-3 TRBV20-1 -
TGTGCCATCAGGCCGGGACAGGGGGTCAATGAGCAGTTCTTC CAIRPGQGVNEQFF many TRBJ2-1 TRBV10-3 TRBD1
TGCAGTGCTAGAGTACCACCGGGACTAGCGGGACGGGAGACCCAGTACTTC CSARVPPGLAGRETQYF large TRBJ2-5 TRBV20-1 TRBD2
TGCAGTGTCGACAGGGACATGAACACTGAAGCTTTCTTT CSVDRDMNTEAFF hyperexpanded TRBJ1-1 TRBV20-1 TRBD1
TGTGCCACTAGCGGGGGGGCCGAAAGGACGGGAAATGAGCAGTTCTTC CATSGGAERTGNEQFF many TRBJ2-1 TRBV10-3 TRBD2
TGTGCCAGCAGCACCGGGACAGGGGGTCTCCCCCTCCACTTT CASSTGTGGLPLHF many TRBJ1-6 TRBV7-2 TRBD1
TGTGCCACCAGCAGAATCAGCGGGGGGGGTGATGAGCAGTTCTTC CATSRISGGGDEQFF many TRBJ2-1 TRBV15 TRBD2
TGTGCCAGTAGTTCCCCCAGCGACTCCTACGAGCAGTACTTC CASSSPSDSYEQYF few TRBJ2-7 TRBV19 -
TGCAGTGCTAGCGGTCTATCGGGAGCCCGACCTTATTCCTACAGTGAGCAGTTCTTC CSASGLSGARPYSYSEQFF - TRBJ2-1 TRBV20-1 -
TGTGCCAGCAGTGCCCCGGGAGACCAAGCCAATGAGCAGTTCTTC CASSAPGDQANEQFF many TRBJ2-1 TRBV28 -
TGCGCCAGCAGCTTGGCCGGCAACCAGGGGCAGCCCCAGCATTTT CASSLAGNQGQPQHF many TRBJ1-5 TRBV5-1 -
TGTGCTAGTGGTCCCTTTATGAACACTGAAGTTTTCTTT CASGPFMNTEVFF many TRBJ1-1 TRBV12-5 -
TGCGCCAGCAGCTCTGGAAGGGGGCGAGTGAACACTGAAGCTTTCTTT CASSSGRGRVNTEAFF many TRBJ1-1 TRBV5-1 TRBD1
TGTGCCAGCAGCTGGGACAGGGGAGCGTACGAGCAGTACTTC CASSWDRGAYEQYF many TRBJ2-7 TRBV5-6 TRBD1
TGTGCCTGGAGTGTAGAGTGGGGGACCCTTGAAGCTTTCTTT CAWSVEWGTLEAFF many TRBJ1-1 TRBV30 -
TGCAGTGCTAGAGATGCACCCTCGGCATCAGGCGGCTACACCTTC CSARDAPSASGGYTF many TRBJ1-2 TRBV20-1 -
TGCAGTGCTAGAGTTCGACTAGCGGGAGTGAACAATGAGCAGTTCTTC CSARVRLAGVNNEQFF many TRBJ2-1 TRBV20-1 TRBD2
TGCAGTGCCTATCCCGGGACTAGCGGGAGGCCTCTTTACGAGCAGTACTTC CSAYPGTSGRPLYEQYF many TRBJ2-7 TRBV20-1 TRBD2
TGCAGTGCCAGAGTTCCGGGCACAGATACGCAGTATTTT CSARVPGTDTQYF many TRBJ2-3 TRBV20-1 -
TGTGCCAGCAGCCTACTGCCGGGGGGGCTCAGGAATACGCAGTATTTT CASSLLPGGLRNTQYF - TRBJ2-3 TRBV14 TRBD2
TGTGCCAGCAGTCCTCCAGGGTCGAACACCGGGGAGCTGTTTTTT CASSPPGSNTGELFF - TRBJ2-2 TRBV6-5 -
TGTGCCAGCAGCTACGTTGGGGGCAGCTCTAGAAAAACCATATATTTT CASSYVGGSSRKTIYF few TRBJ1-3 TRBV7-2 -
TGTGCCAGCAGCCCCCGGGGGACAGGGGCGAACACCGGGGAGCTGTTTTTT CASSPRGTGANTGELFF - TRBJ2-2 TRBV11-3 TRBD1
TGTGCCACCAGCCGACGCTCCTACAATGAGCAGTTCTTC CATSRRSYNEQFF many TRBJ2-1 TRBV15 -
TGTGCCAGCAGCCAAAGACAGGGCGACTATGGCTACACCTTC CASSQRQGDYGYTF many TRBJ1-2 TRBV7-2 TRBD1
TGTGCCAGCAGCTTCAGTTACAGGGACACAGATACGCAGTATTTT CASSFSYRDTDTQYF many TRBJ2-3 TRBV5-6 -
TGTGCCAGCACCGAGACCGGGACTAACAATGAGCAGTTCTTC CASTETGTNNEQFF many TRBJ2-1 TRBV11-2 TRBD2
TGTGCCAGCAGTAGCAGGGGAGGCTACACCTTC CASSSRGGYTF many TRBJ1-2 TRBV12-3/TRBV12-4 -
TGTGCCAGCAGCCCAGCGGGACAAAAGGCGGTAACTGAAGCTTTCTTT CASSPAGQKAVTEAFF medium-sized TRBJ1-1 TRBV7-9 -
TGCAGCGTTGAAGATCAGGGGGAATATGGGGCCAACGTCCTGACTTTC CSVEDQGEYGANVLTF - TRBJ2-6 TRBV29-1 TRBD1
TGTGCCAGCAGAGCGACAGACTACGAGCAGTACTTC CASRATDYEQYF many TRBJ2-7 TRBV7-9 -
TGTGCCAGCGGGCTAGGGGGCTCTGGAAACACCATATATTTT CASGLGGSGNTIYF many TRBJ1-3 TRBV9 -
TGTGCCAGCAGCTTAGCTGAGGACACTGAAGCTTTCTTT CASSLAEDTEAFF many TRBJ1-1 TRBV7-8 -
TGTGCCAGCAGCCGTGTAAGGGGAACCGGGGAAGCTTTCTTT CASSRVRGTGEAFF many TRBJ1-1 TRBV14 -
TGCAGTGCTAGAGGAGGACAGGGAAGCACAGATACGCAGTATTTT CSARGGQGSTDTQYF many TRBJ2-3 TRBV20-1 TRBD1
TGCAGTGCTTACAGAGCAAGCTTTAGCACAGATACGCAGTATTTT CSAYRASFSTDTQYF many TRBJ2-3 TRBV20-1 -
TGTGCCAGCAGCCCTACTAGCTCGATTAGCACAGATACGCAGTATTTT CASSPTSSISTDTQYF many TRBJ2-3 TRBV7-2 -
TGTGCCAGCAGCTCCTCGGGCCACGGAAACACCATATATTTT CASSSSGHGNTIYF many TRBJ1-3 TRBV7-9 -
TGCAGCGTGGGGGGAACAGGGACGCTTGGCTACACCTTC CSVGGTGTLGYTF many TRBJ1-2 TRBV29-1 -
TGTGCCAGCAGTTACTCGATTTTCGACAGCCATATGAACACTGAAGCTTTCTTT CASSYSIFDSHMNTEAFF few TRBJ1-1 TRBV6-2/TRBV6-3 -
TGTGCCAGCAGCCCTGATCACTCTGGAAACACCATATATTTT CASSPDHSGNTIYF medium-sized TRBJ1-3 TRBV7-2 -
TGCGCCAGTTCCACTAGCGGGGGCCCCCAGGATGAGCAGTTCTTC CASSTSGGPQDEQFF many TRBJ2-1 TRBV5-1 TRBD2
TGCAGTGCTAAACCGGGACTAGAGGGACCAGGGGAGCTGTTTTTT CSAKPGLEGPGELFF once TRBJ2-2 TRBV20-1 TRBD2
TGTGCCACCAGTGATTTTGGGGTCGACGAGCAGTACTTC CATSDFGVDEQYF many TRBJ2-7 TRBV24-1 -
TGCAGTGCTCACAGGGGGCGGGATGAAAAACTGTTTTTT CSAHRGRDEKLFF many TRBJ1-4 TRBV20-1 TRBD1
TGTGCCAGCAGCTTAGGGACAGGGAACACTGAAGCTTTCTTT CASSLGTGNTEAFF many TRBJ1-1 TRBV9 TRBD1
TGTGCCAGTAGTACCGGGGGGTACACAGATACGCAGTATTTT CASSTGGYTDTQYF many TRBJ2-3 TRBV19 TRBD2
TGTGCCAGCAGTGGGACAGGGGGCGTCACAGATACGCAGTATTTT CASSGTGGVTDTQYF many TRBJ2-3 TRBV28 TRBD1
TGTGCCTGGAGTGGGTGGAGGGACGACACAGATACGCAGTATTTT CAWSGWRDDTDTQYF many TRBJ2-3 TRBV30 -
TGCGCCAGCAGCCCGGGTGCGCCAGGGGGGCAAGAGACCCAGTACTTC CASSPGAPGGQETQYF - TRBJ2-5 TRBV5-1 -